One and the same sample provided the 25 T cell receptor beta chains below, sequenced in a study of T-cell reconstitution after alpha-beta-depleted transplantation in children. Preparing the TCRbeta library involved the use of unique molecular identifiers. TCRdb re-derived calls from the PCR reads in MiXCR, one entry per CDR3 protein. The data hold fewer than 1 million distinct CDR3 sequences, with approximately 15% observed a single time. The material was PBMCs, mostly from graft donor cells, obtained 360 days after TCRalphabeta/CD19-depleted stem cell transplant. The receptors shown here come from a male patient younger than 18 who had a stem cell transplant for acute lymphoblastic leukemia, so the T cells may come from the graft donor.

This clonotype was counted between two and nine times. This chain's CDR3 is CASSYEGRLNTGELFF. The CDR3 DNA is TGTGCCAGCAGCTATGAGGGACGGCTGAACACCGGGGAGCTGTTTTTT. The chain combines TRBV7-2 with TRBJ2-2; D assignment may be TRBD1 or TRBD2 (5 bases each). The V gene lost 4 bases and the J gene lost 1 base, with 13 bases spanning the gap. Per the germline V gene, CDR1 is SGHTA and CDR2 is FQGNSA. The CDR3 totals 16 residues. Full variable domain (missing parts from reference TRBV7-2 and TRBJ2-2): GAGVSQSPSNKVTEKGKDVELRCDPISGHTALYWYRQSLGQGLEFLIYFQGNSAPDKSGLPSDRFSAERTGGSVSTLTIQRTQQEDSAVYLCASSYEGRLNTGELFFGEGSRLTVL.

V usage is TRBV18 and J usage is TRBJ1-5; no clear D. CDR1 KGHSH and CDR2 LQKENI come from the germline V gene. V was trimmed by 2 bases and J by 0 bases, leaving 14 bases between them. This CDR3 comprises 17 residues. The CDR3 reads CASSPREGRHSNQPQHF. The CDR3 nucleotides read TGTGCCAGCTCACCAAGGGAGGGAAGGCATAGCAATCAGCCCCAGCATTTT.

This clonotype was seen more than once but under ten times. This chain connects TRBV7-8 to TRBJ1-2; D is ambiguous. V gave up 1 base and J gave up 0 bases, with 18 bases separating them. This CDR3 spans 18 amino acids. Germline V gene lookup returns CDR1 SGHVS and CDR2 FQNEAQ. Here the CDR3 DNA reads TGTGCCAGCAGCTTAGAATACAATCGTCAGATTCCTAACTATGGCTACACCTTC. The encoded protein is CASSLEYNRQIPNYGYTF.

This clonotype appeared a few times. CDR3 in amino acids: CAWSYSGSGETQYF. In DNA, the CDR3 is TGTGCCTGGAGTTATAGCGGGAGCGGGGAGACCCAGTACTTC. The chain has TRBV30 and TRBJ2-5; 9 nucleotides agree with TRBD2. With V trimmed by 2 bases and J by 5 bases, 6 bases remained unmatched. The germline CDR1 and CDR2 sequences are GTSNPN and SVGIG (reference sequence). The length of the CDR3 is 14 residues.

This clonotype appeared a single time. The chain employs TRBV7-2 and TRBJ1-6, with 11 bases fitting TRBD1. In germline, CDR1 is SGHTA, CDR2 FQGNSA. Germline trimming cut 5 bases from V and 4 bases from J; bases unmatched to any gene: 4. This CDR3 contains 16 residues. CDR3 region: CASSPRDRGYNSPLHF. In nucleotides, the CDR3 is TGTGCCAGCAGCCCCCGGGACAGGGGGTATAATTCACCCCTCCACTTT.

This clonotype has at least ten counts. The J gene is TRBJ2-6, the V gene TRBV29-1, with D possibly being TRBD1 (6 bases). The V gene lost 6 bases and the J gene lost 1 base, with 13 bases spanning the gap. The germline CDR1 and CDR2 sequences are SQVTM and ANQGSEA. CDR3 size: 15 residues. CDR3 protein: CSVRGGKSGANVLTF. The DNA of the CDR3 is TGCAGCGTGAGAGGGGGAAAGTCTGGGGCCAACGTCCTGACTTTC.

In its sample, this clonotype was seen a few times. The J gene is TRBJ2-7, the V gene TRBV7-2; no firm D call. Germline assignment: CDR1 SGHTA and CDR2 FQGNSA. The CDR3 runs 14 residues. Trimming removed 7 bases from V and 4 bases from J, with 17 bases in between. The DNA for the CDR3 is TGTGCCAGCACCAACTATTTCCCTGCATACGAGCAGTACTTC. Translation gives CASTNYFPAYEQYF. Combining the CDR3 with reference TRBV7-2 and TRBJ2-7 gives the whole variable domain GAGVSQSPSNKVTEKGKDVELRCDPISGHTALYWYRQSLGQGLEFLIYFQGNSAPDKSGLPSDRFSAERTGGSVSTLTIQRTQQEDSAVYLCASTNYFPAYEQYFGPGTRLTVT.

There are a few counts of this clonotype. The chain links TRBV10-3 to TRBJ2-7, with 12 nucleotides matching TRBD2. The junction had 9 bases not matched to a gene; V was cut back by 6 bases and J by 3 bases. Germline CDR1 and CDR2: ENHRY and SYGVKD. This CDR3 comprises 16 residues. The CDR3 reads CAISSVLAGGSYEQYF. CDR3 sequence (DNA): TGTGCCATCAGCTCGGTACTAGCGGGAGGTAGCTACGAGCAGTACTTC.

The CDR3 nucleotides read TGCGCCAGCAGCTTGGTTCTGGGAAGAGAGACCCAGTACTTC. This sequence encodes CASSLVLGRETQYF. V and J are TRBV5-1 and TRBJ2-5, with no clear D. Germline-derived CDR1 and CDR2 are SGHRS and YFSETQ. Trimming shortened V by 0 bases and J by 4 bases, and 10 bases separated the two germline ends. The CDR3 runs 14 residues.

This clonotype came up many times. CDR3 sequence (DNA): TGCAGCGGCAGGGGGAACTATGGCTACACCTTC. As protein: CSGRGNYGYTF. The chain combines TRBV29-1 with TRBJ1-2, with TRBD1 matching 7 bases. CDR1 and CDR2 (germline): SQVTM, ANQGSEA. The V segment lost 7 bases and the J segment 2 bases; nucleotides outside the gene matches: 1. The CDR3 extends over 11 amino acids.

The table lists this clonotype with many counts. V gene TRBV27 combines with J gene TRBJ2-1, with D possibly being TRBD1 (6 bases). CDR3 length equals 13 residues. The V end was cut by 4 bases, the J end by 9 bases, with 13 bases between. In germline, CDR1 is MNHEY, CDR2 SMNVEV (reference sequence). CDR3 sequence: CASSYQGPSEQFF. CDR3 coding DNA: TGTGCCAGCAGTTACCAGGGGCCAAGTGAGCAGTTCTTC.

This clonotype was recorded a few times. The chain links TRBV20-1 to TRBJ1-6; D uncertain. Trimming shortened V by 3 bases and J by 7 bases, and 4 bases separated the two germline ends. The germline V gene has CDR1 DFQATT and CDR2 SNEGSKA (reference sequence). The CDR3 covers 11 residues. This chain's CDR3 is CSASRNSPLHF. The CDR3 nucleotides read TGCAGTGCTAGCAGGAATTCACCCCTCCACTTT.

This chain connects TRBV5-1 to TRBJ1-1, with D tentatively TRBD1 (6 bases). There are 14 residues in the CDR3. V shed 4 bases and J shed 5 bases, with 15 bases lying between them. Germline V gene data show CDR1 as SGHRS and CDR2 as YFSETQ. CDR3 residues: CASSSHQGWTEAFF. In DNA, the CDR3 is TGCGCCAGCAGCAGTCATCAGGGGTGGACTGAAGCTTTCTTT.

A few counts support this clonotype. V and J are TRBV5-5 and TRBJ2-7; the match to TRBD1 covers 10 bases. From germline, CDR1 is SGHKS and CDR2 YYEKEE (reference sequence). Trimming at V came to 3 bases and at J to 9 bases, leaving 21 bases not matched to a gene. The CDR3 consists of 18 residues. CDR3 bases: TGTGCCAGCAGCTCATCGTTCTCGGGGACAGGGGCTCCCCTACGGCAGTACTTC. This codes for CASSSSFSGTGAPLRQYF.

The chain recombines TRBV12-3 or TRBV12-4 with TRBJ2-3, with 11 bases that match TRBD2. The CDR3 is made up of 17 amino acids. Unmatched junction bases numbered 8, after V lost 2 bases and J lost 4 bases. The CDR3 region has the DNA TGTGCCAGCAGTTTAAGGGGTAGCGGGAGGGCCGCAGATACGCAGTATTTT. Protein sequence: CASSLRGSGRAADTQYF.

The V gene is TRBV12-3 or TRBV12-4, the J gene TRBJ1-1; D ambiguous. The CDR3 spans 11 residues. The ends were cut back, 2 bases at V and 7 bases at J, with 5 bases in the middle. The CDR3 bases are TGTGCCAGCAGTTTATGGGATGAAGCTTTCTTT. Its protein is CASSLWDEAFF.

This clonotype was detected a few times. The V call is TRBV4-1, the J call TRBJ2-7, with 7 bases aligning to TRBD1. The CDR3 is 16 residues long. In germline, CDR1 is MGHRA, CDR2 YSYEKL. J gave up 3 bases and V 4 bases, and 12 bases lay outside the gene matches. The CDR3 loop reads CASSLRYLRDSYEQYF. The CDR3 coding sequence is TGCGCCAGCAGCCTACGATACCTCCGGGACAGCTACGAGCAGTACTTC.

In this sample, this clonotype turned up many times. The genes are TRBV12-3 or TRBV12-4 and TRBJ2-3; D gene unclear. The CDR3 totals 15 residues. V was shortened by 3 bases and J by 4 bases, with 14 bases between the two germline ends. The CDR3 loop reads CASSLWFSLADTQYF. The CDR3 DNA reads TGTGCCAGCAGTTTGTGGTTCAGTTTGGCAGATACGCAGTATTTT.

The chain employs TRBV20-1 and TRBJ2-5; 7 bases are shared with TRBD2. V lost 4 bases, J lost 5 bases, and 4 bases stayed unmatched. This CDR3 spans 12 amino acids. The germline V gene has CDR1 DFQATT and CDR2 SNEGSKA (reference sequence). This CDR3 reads CSAIAGGETQYF. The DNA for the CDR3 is TGCAGTGCTATAGCGGGCGGGGAGACCCAGTACTTC.

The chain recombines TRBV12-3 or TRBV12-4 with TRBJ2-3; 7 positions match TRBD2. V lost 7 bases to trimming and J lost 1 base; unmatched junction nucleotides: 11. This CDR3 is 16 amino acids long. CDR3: CASNPFERGRTDTQYF. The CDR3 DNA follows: TGTGCCAGCAACCCCTTCGAGCGGGGACGCACAGATACGCAGTATTTT.

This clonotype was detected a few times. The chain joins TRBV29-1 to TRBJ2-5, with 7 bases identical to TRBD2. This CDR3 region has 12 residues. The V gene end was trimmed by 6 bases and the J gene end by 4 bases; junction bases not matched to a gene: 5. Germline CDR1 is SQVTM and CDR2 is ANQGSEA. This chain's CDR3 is CSVATGGETQYF. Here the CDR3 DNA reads TGCAGCGTGGCGACGGGAGGAGAGACCCAGTACTTC.

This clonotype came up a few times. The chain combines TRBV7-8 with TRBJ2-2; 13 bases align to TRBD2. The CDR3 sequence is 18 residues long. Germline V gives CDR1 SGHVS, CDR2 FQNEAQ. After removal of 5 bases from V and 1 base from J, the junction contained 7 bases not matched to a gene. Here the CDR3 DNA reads TGTGCCAGCAGCCCAGGACTAGCGGGGGCCGGGAACACCGGGGAGCTGTTTTTT. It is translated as CASSPGLAGAGNTGELFF.

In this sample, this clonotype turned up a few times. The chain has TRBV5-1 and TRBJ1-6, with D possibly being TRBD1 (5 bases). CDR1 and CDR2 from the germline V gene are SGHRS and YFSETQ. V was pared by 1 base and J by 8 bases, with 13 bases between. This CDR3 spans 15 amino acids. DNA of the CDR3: TGCGCCAGCAGCTTGAGTGGGGGTGCGCATTCACCCCTCCACTTT. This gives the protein CASSLSGGAHSPLHF.

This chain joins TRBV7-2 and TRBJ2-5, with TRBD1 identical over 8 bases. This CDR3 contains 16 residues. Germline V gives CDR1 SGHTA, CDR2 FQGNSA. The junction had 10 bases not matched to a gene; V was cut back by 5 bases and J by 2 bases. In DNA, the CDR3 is TGTGCCAGCAGCCCCCAAAGGGACAGGAGGCAAGAGACCCAGTACTTC. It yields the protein CASSPQRDRRQETQYF. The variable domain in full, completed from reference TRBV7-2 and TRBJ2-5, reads GAGVSQSPSNKVTEKGKDVELRCDPISGHTALYWYRQSLGQGLEFLIYFQGNSAPDKSGLPSDRFSAERTGGSVSTLTIQRTQQEDSAVYLCASSPQRDRRQETQYFGPGTRLLVL.

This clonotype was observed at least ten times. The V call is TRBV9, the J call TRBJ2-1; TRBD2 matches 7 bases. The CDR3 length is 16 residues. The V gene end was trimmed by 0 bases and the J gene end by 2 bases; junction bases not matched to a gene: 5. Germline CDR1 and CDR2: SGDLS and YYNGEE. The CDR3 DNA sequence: TGTGCCAGCAGCGTAGGTGCGGGAGTGGCCTACAATGAGCAGTTCTTC. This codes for CASSVGAGVAYNEQFF.